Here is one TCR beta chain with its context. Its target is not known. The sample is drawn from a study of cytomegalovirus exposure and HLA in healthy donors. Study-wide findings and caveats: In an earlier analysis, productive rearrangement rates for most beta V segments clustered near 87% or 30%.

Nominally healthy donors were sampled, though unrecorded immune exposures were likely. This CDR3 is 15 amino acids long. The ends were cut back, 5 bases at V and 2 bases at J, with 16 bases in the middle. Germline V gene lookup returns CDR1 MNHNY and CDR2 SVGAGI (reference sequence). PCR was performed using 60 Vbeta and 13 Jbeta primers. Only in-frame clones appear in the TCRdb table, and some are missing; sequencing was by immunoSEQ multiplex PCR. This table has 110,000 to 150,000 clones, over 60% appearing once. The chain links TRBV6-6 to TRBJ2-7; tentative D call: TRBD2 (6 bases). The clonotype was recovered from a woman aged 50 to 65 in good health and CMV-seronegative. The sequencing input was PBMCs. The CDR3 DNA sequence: TGTGCCAGCAGTCCCCCAGGGACTTTCGCCTACGAGCAGTACTTC. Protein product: CASSPPGTFAYEQYF.